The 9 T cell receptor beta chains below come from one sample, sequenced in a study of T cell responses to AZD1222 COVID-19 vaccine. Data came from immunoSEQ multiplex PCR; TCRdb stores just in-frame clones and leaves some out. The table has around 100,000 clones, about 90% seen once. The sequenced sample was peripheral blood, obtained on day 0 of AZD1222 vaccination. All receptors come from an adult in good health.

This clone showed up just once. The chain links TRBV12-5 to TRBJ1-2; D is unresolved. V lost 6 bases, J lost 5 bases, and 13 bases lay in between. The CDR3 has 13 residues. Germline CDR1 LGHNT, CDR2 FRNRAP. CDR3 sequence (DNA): TGTGCTAGTGGCTCCAACGTCCCATATGGCTACACCTTC. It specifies CASGSNVPYGYTF.

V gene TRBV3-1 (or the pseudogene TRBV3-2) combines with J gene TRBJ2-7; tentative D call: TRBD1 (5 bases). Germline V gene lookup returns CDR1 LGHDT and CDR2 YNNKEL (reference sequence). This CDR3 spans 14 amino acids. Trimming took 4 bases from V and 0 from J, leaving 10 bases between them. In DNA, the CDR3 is TGTGCCAGCAGCCGCCTCGACAGCTCCTACGAGCAGTACTTC. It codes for CASSRLDSSYEQYF.

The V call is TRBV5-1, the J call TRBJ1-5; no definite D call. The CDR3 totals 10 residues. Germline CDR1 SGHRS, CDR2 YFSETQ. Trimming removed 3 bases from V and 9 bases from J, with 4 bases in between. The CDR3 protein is CASSSTPQHF. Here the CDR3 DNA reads TGCGCCAGCAGCTCCACGCCCCAGCATTTT.

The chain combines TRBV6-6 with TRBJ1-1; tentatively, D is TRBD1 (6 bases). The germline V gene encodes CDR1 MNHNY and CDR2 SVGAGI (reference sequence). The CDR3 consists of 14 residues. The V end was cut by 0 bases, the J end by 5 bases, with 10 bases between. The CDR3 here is CASSYSRGGTEAFF. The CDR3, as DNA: TGTGCCAGCAGTTACTCGAGGGGGGGAACTGAAGCTTTCTTT.

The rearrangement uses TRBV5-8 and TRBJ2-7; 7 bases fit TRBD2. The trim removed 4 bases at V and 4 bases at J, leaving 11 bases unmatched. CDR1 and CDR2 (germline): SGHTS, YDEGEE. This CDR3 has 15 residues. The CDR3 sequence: CASSQNRDYGYEQYF. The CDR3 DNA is TGTGCCAGCAGCCAAAACCGGGACTATGGGTACGAGCAGTACTTC.

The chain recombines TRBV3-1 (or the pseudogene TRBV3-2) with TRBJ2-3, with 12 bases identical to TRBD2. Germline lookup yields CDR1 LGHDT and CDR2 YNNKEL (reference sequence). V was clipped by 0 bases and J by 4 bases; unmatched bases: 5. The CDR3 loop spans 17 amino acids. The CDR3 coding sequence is TGTGCCAGCAGCCAAGATCTGACTAGCGGGAGTGCAGATACGCAGTATTTT. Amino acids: CASSQDLTSGSADTQYF.

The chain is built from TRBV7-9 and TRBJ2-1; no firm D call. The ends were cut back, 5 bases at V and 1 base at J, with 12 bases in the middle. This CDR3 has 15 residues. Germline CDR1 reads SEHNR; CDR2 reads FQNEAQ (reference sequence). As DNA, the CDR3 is TGTGCCAGCAGCCGAGGCCGAGGATCCTACAATGAGCAGTTCTTC. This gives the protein CASSRGRGSYNEQFF.

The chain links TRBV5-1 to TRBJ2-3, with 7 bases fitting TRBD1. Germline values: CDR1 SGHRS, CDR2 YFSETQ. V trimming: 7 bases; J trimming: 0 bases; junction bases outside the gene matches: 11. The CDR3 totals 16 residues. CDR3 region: CASSFWGTASTDTQYF. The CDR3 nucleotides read TGCGCCAGCTCCTTCTGGGGGACAGCAAGCACAGATACGCAGTATTTT.

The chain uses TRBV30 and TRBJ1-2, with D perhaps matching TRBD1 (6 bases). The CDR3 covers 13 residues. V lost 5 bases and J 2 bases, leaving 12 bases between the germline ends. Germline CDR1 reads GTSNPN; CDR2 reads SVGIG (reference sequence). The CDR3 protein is CAWSEQGNYGYTF. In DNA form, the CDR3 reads TGTGCCTGGTCCGAACAGGGAAACTATGGCTACACCTTC.